This is a list of T cell receptor beta chains from one sample in a study of cytomegalovirus exposure and HLA in healthy donors. Libraries were prepared by immunoSEQ multiplex PCR; TCRdb keeps only in-frame clonotypes and omits some of them. This table lists 45,000 to 60,000 clones. The sequenced sample was PBMCs. These receptor sequences come from a male donor in good health and CMV-seronegative. The CDR3 runs from the conserved cysteine through the conserved F or W. Each record gives: D gene, J gene, V gene, CDR3 DNA, CDR3 protein. A D gene is named only where the DNA matches it firmly.

TRBD1,TRBJ2-2,TRBV7-3,TGTGCCAGCAGCTTAACCGGGACAGTTGGCACCGGGGAGCTGTTTTTT,CASSLTGTVGTGELFF
.,TRBJ1-2,TRBV5-4,TGTGCCAGCAGCCAAGAGGTCTCCTGGAGGAGCTACACCTTC,CASSQEVSWRSYTF
TRBD2,TRBJ2-1,TRBV5-1,TGCGCCAGCAGCCGTGGTGGGACTAGCGGGACTGGGAATGAGCAGTTCTTC,CASSRGGTSGTGNEQFF
.,TRBJ1-1,TRBV30,TGTGCCTGGAGAAGGACTACAGGAAAATACACTGAAGCTTTCTTT,CAWRRTTGKYTEAFF
TRBD1,TRBJ2-1,TRBV6-5,TGTGCCAGCAGTTACTATGGGACAGGTTCGGATGAGCAGTTCTTC,CASSYYGTGSDEQFF
.,TRBJ1-2,TRBV14,TGTGCCAGCAGCCAAGAACAGGTCTCCGATGGCTACACCTTC,CASSQEQVSDGYTF
.,TRBJ1-2,TRBV9,TGTGCCAGCAGCGGCCCGAAGGACTGGGGCTATGGCTACACCTTC,CASSGPKDWGYGYTF
.,TRBJ1-2,TRBV7-9,TGTGCCAGCAGCTTAGGGGGGACTGGGGTCTATGGCTACACCTTC,CASSLGGTGVYGYTF
.,TRBJ1-2,TRBV6-5,TGTGCCAGCAGGCGGGACTATGGCTACACCTTC,CASRRDYGYTF
.,TRBJ2-2,TRBV7-8,TGTGCCAGCAGCTTAGGTGGAGGAGACACCGGGGAGCTGTTTTTT,CASSLGGGDTGELFF
.,TRBJ1-4,TRBV7-2,TGTGCCAGCAGCTTAGGGAGGACGGGGTCTCATAATGAAAAACTGTTTTTT,CASSLGRTGSHNEKLFF
TRBD1,TRBJ1-5,TRBV30,TGCGCCGGGAGTGTAGGGACAGGGGGAAGTCAGCCCCAGCATTTT,CAGSVGTGGSQPQHF
TRBD2,TRBJ2-2,TRBV5-4,TGTGCCAGCAGCTTGGGCGGGAGTGGGCCCGGGGAGCTGTTTTTT,CASSLGGSGPGELFF
.,TRBJ2-1,TRBV9,TGTGCCAGCAGCGGGAGCTCCGACAATGAGCAGTTCTTC,CASSGSSDNEQFF
.,TRBJ1-2,TRBV29-1,TGCAGCGCCGATGATCCGAGAGACTATGGCTACACCTTC,CSADDPRDYGYTF
TRBD2,TRBJ2-1,TRBV6-1,TGTGCCAGCAGTGCCAACCGAGCGGGGGGGGCTCAGGGAGAGCAGTTCTTC,CASSANRAGGAQGEQFF
TRBD2,TRBJ2-1,TRBV29-1,TGCAGCGTTGGGGGGACTAGCGGGAGGGCCGTCTACAATGAGCAGTTCTTC,CSVGGTSGRAVYNEQFF
.,TRBJ1-4,TRBV19,TGTGCCAGTAATTCAGGACAGATAAATGAAAAACTGTTTTTT,CASNSGQINEKLFF
.,TRBJ1-5,TRBV6-1,TGTGCCAGCAGTGAAGGGCCGGGGAATCAGCCCCAGCATTTT,CASSEGPGNQPQHF
.,TRBJ1-5,TRBV4-1,TGCGCCAGCAGCCAAGACATTTCTTGGGAAAACAGGGATCAGCCCCAGCATTTT,CASSQDISWENRDQPQHF
TRBD2,TRBJ2-7,TRBV5-4,TGTGCCAGCAGCTCAGGACTAGCGGAGGCCTACGAGCAGTACTTC,CASSSGLAEAYEQYF
TRBD2,TRBJ2-1,TRBV7-8,TGTGCCAGCAGCTTAGGAGGGGCGGGGGGCAATTACAATGAGCAGTTCTTC,CASSLGGAGGNYNEQFF
TRBD1,TRBJ2-3,TRBV11-2,TGTGCCAGCAGCTTAGAGCGCGGGACAGGGGGCGGCACAGATACGCAGTATTTT,CASSLERGTGGGTDTQYF
TRBD1,TRBJ1-1,TRBV4-3,TGCGCCAGCAGCCCAGAGGGGGTGGCAGGGGGCAGGGGCACTGAAGCTTTCTTT,CASSPEGVAGGRGTEAFF
.,TRBJ1-1,TRBV4-1,TGCGCCAGCAGCCCTCAGGACCGGGAGGTAACTGAAGCTTTCTTT,CASSPQDREVTEAFF
TRBD1,TRBJ1-3,TRBV7-2,TGTGCCAGCAGCCTACCGGGACAGGGGGGACGAAACACCATATATTTT,CASSLPGQGGRNTIYF
.,TRBJ1-1,TRBV5-1,TGCGCCAGCAGCTTGGATGGGGGGGTGAACACTGAAGCTTTCTTT,CASSLDGGVNTEAFF
.,TRBJ2-3,TRBV28,TGTGCCAGCAACGGGGGAGGCACAGATACGCAGTATTTT,CASNGGGTDTQYF
.,TRBJ2-1,TRBV6-1,TGTGCCAGCAGTGATAGGGCCCGGGGCAATGAGCAGTTCTTC,CASSDRARGNEQFF
TRBD1,TRBJ2-7,TRBV19,TGTGCCAGTAGTGACCGGGAAAGGGGGCTCAGGGAGCAGTACTTC,CASSDRERGLREQYF
.,TRBJ1-2,TRBV12-5,TGTGCTAGTGCCCCGGGGGGAGGCTATGGCTACACCTTC,CASAPGGGYGYTF
TRBD1,TRBJ1-5,TRBV6-1,TGTGCCAGCAGCCTGACAGGGGCTCATCAGCCCCAGCATTTT,CASSLTGAHQPQHF
.,TRBJ2-7,TRBV5-1,TGCGCCAGCAGCTTGGGCGGTAGCGGCTTTACCTACGAGCAGTACTTC,CASSLGGSGFTYEQYF
TRBD2,TRBJ2-3,TRBV7-2,TGTGCCAGCAGTCAGCGGGGGGGCCTAGATACGCAGTATTTT,CASSQRGGLDTQYF
TRBD2,TRBJ2-1,TRBV27,TGTGCCAGCAGTTTATTCGGGGGGGGTAATGAGCAGTTCTTC,CASSLFGGGNEQFF
.,TRBJ1-4,TRBV7-2,TGTGCCAGCAGCTCGGGGGGCGGGCACCAAGAAAAACTGTTTTTT,CASSSGGGHQEKLFF
.,TRBJ1-1,TRBV7-9,TGTGCCAGCAGCCCCCCGGGGATGAACACTGAAGCTTTCTTT,CASSPPGMNTEAFF
.,TRBJ2-5,TRBV4-2,TGTGCCAGCAGCCAAAGACTCGGAGAGACCCAGTACTTC,CASSQRLGETQYF
TRBD1,TRBJ1-4,TRBV4-1,TGCGCCAGCAGCCAAGGGGCGACAGGGGGCATTTTGATCAGCGAAAAACTGTTTTTT,CASSQGATGGILISEKLFF
.,TRBJ2-7,TRBV6-6,TGTGCCAGCAGGGCCGCCTACGAGCAGTACTTC,CASRAAYEQYF
TRBD2,TRBJ2-1,TRBV7-2,TGTGCCAGCAGCTTAGCTAGCGGGTTATACAATGAGCAGTTCTTC,CASSLASGLYNEQFF
TRBD1,TRBJ1-3,TRBV30,TGTGCCTGGGAGGACAGGGCGTCTGGAAACACCATATATTTT,CAWEDRASGNTIYF
.,TRBJ1-4,TRBV7-9,TGTGCCAGCAGCTTAGACAGCGGTAATGAAAAACTGTTTTTT,CASSLDSGNEKLFF
.,TRBJ1-2,TRBV18,TGTGCCAGCTCACCGAGCCAGGGTGTTCAGGGCTACACCTTC,CASSPSQGVQGYTF
TRBD1,TRBJ1-2,TRBV6-6,TGTGCCAGCAGTTCGGGACAGGGCGGGGAGGGCTACACCTTC,CASSSGQGGEGYTF
.,TRBJ1-2,TRBV7-9,TGTGCCAGCAGCTTGGGGACCGCCGGGGGGCTCTATGGCTACACCTTC,CASSLGTAGGLYGYTF